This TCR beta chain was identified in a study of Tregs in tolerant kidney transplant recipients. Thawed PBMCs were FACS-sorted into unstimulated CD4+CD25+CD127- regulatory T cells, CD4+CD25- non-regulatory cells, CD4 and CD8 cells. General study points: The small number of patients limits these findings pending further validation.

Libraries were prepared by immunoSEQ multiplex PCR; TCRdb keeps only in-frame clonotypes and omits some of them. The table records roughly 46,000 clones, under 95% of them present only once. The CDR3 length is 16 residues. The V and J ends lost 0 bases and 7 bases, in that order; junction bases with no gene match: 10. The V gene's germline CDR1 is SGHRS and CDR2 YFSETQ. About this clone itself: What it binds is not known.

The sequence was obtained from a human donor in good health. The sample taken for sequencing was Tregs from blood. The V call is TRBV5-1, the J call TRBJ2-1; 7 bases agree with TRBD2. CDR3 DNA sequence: TGCGCCAGCAGCTTGGGCCCGCCGGCGGGAGAAAATGAGCAGTTCTTC. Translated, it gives CASSLGPPAGENEQFF.